This TCR beta chain comes out of a study of shared clonotypes between healthy human individuals. Whole-study results and caveats: Non-shared clonotypes were found to have lower generation probabilities than the clonotypes that were shared by all four of the sorted-subset donors.

With regard to this clone: Its specificity is not known.

Germline V lookup: CDR1 SGHVS, CDR2 FNYEAQ. The CDR3 sequence is 14 residues long. Unmatched junction bases numbered 2, after V lost 1 base and J lost 4 bases. Clones were read by immunoSEQ multiplex PCR, and TCRdb kept only the in-frame ones, dropping some. Altogether about 1.5 million clones are present, over 95% being singletons, with the ten largest covering about 1%. Sequencing used naive CD4+ T cells sorted from blood. As to subset: CD45RA+ positively selected. This clonotype was obtained from a man aged 30 to 45 in good health. V gene TRBV7-6 combines with J gene TRBJ2-7; 9 nucleotides line up with TRBD1. CDR3 sequence: CASSLGQGGYEQYF. As DNA, the CDR3 is TGTGCCAGCAGCTTAGGACAGGGGGGGTACGAGCAGTACTTC.